The 27 T cell receptor beta chains reported below all come from one sample, sequenced in a study of blood T cell repertoires in COVID-19. Clones were read by immunoSEQ multiplex PCR, and TCRdb kept only the in-frame ones, dropping some. Among about 180,000 clones, more than 65% were seen once, and the ten largest hold 8.1%. Sample: peripheral blood. The source of these receptors is a woman aged 55 to 70 with COVID-19, enrolled during active disease.

The chain recombines TRBV7-8 with TRBJ2-4; TRBD1 agrees at 8 bases. Germline loops: CDR1 SGHVS, CDR2 FQNEAQ. V shed 5 bases and J 10 bases; nucleotides not matched to a gene: 13. The CDR3 sequence is 15 residues long. CDR3 region: CASSADRVQQAIQYF. CDR3 bases: TGTGCCAGCAGCGCGGACAGGGTCCAACAGGCTATTCAGTACTTC.

This clone was detected only a few times. The CDR3 coding sequence is TGCGCCAGCAGTGAGTCCTATAACTATGGCTACACCTTC. Translation: CASSESYNYGYTF. This chain uses TRBV10-1 with TRBJ1-2; no firm D call. The CDR3 runs 13 residues. Trimming cost V 0 bases and J 1 base, with 3 bases left between them. Per the germline V gene, CDR1 is WNHNN and CDR2 is SYGVQD (reference sequence).

V usage is TRBV5-4 and J usage is TRBJ1-2, with 11 bases that match TRBD1. CDR3 length equals 15 residues. Germline values: CDR1 SGHNT, CDR2 YYREEE (reference sequence). V was clipped by 0 bases and J by 8 bases; unmatched bases: 6. The CDR3: CASSLAGQGARGYTF. The CDR3 DNA sequence: TGTGCCAGCAGCTTGGCCGGACAGGGGGCGCGCGGCTACACCTTC.

The chain is built from TRBV27 and TRBJ2-7; 9 bases are shared with TRBD1. Germline V gene lookup returns CDR1 MNHEY and CDR2 SMNVEV (reference sequence). CDR3 size: 14 residues. V trimming: 8 bases; J trimming: 3 bases; junction bases outside the gene matches: 8. The CDR3 here is CASGRQGVGYEQYF. The DNA for the CDR3 is TGTGCCAGCGGCAGACAGGGGGTAGGCTACGAGCAGTACTTC.

The rearrangement links TRBV27 to TRBJ2-7; TRBD1 is a possible D gene (5 bases). The CDR3 consists of 15 residues. V was clipped by 6 bases and J by 0 bases, with 15 bases between them. CDR1 MNHEY and CDR2 SMNVEV come from the germline V gene (reference sequence). DNA for the CDR3: TGTGCCAGCAGACAAGGGGCCAGCAGCTCCTACGAGCAGTACGTC. Translating gives CASRQGASSSYEQYV.

This chain uses TRBV20-1 with TRBJ2-7, with 9 bases lining up with TRBD2. The germline gives CDR1 DFQATT, CDR2 SNEGSKA (reference sequence). Trimming cost V 3 bases and J 4 bases; bases outside gene matches: 4. CDR3 size: 13 residues. The CDR3 protein is CSASSAGGYEQYF. In nucleotides, the CDR3 is TGCAGTGCTAGTTCCGCGGGAGGGTACGAGCAGTACTTC.

This chain joins TRBV21-1 and TRBJ2-7; TRBD2, the table's D call, lacks a check against the DNA. TRBV21-1 counts as a pseudogene. The CDR3 runs to 17 residues. The CDR3 is CASSKVRAGTNLDEQYF. The CDR3 DNA follows: TGTGCCAGCAGCAAAGTAAGGGCCGGGACTAATCTGGACGAGCAGTACTTC.

Here the CDR3 DNA reads TGTGCCAGCAGCTTAGTGGGGGGATCAGACAATGAGCAGTTCTTC. The encoded protein is CASSLVGGSDNEQFF. The rearrangement uses TRBV11-3 and TRBJ2-1, with D possibly matching TRBD2 (6 bases). The CDR3 spans 15 residues. The germline V gene has CDR1 SGHNT and CDR2 YENEEA. V was cut by 1 base and J by 5 bases, with 12 bases left in between.

This clone was seen repeatedly, ten times or more. The V and J genes are TRBV27 and TRBJ2-3; 7 positions agree with TRBD2. This CDR3 has 15 amino acids. Looked up from germline, CDR1 is MNHEY and CDR2 is SMNVEV (reference sequence). V shed 6 bases and J 5 bases; nucleotides not matched to a gene: 11. The CDR3, as DNA: TGTGCCAGCAGCCTACGGGGCAGGGAGGGAGATACGCAGTATTTT. Amino acid sequence: CASSLRGREGDTQYF.

This chain uses TRBV27 with TRBJ2-7, with 10 nucleotides matching TRBD2. The CDR3 has 15 residues. Unmatched junction bases numbered 6, after V lost 5 bases and J lost 2 bases. From germline, CDR1 is MNHEY and CDR2 SMNVEV (reference sequence). The CDR3 nucleotides read TGTGCCAGCAGTCCTTTAGCGGGAGGCGCCTACGAGCAGTACTTC. Its translation is CASSPLAGGAYEQYF.

This sequence joins TRBV7-8 and TRBJ2-5; D unclear. There are 12 residues in the CDR3. Trimming cost V 5 bases and J 5 bases, with 9 bases left between them. Germline CDR1 SGHVS, CDR2 FQNEAQ. The CDR3 loop reads CASSPRSETQYF. As DNA, the CDR3 is TGTGCCAGCAGCCCCCGTAGTGAGACCCAGTACTTC.

The chain has TRBV5-1 and TRBJ2-5, with 8 bases aligning to TRBD1. CDR3 length: 15 residues. V dropped 4 bases and J dropped 1; count of bases not matched to a gene: 6. Germline V gene lookup returns CDR1 SGHRS and CDR2 YFSETQ. The CDR3 region has the DNA TGCGCCAGCAGCGTCGGACAGGGAGTCCAAGAGACCCAGTACTTC. This translates into CASSVGQGVQETQYF.

This chain connects TRBV20-1 to TRBJ2-3; TRBD2 agrees at 9 bases. The V and J ends lost 3 bases and 2 bases, in that order; junction bases with no gene match: 6. Germline V gives CDR1 DFQATT, CDR2 SNEGSKA (reference sequence). The CDR3 is 15 residues long. As DNA, the CDR3 is TGCAGTGCTAGTGCGCTAGCGGGGATCACAGATACGCAGTATTTT. Amino acids: CSASALAGITDTQYF.

The chain joins TRBV9 to TRBJ2-1, with D possibly being TRBD1 (6 bases). In germline, CDR1 is SGDLS, CDR2 YYNGEE. The CDR3 has 16 residues. The V and J ends lost 3 bases and 9 bases respectively, with 22 bases between them. The CDR3 DNA reads as TGTGCCAGCAGCGGGATCCTGACAGGTGGGGCGGGTGAGCAGTTCTTC. Protein product: CASSGILTGGAGEQFF.

The genes are TRBV7-2 and TRBJ2-3, with D possibly being TRBD1 (6 bases). Per germline, CDR1 SGHTA and CDR2 FQGNSA. Trimming shortened V by 7 bases and J by 10 bases, and 18 bases separated the two germline ends. This CDR3 is 13 amino acids long. CDR3: CASKLRPDRSQYF. CDR3 nucleotides: TGTGCCAGCAAACTAAGACCTGACAGGTCGCAGTATTTT.

The V call is TRBV11-2, the J call TRBJ2-1; TRBD1 might be the D (7 bases). V was clipped by 5 bases and J by 0 bases, with 14 bases between them. CDR1 is SGHAT, CDR2 FQNNGV, per germline. The CDR3 totals 16 residues. The CDR3 DNA follows: TGTGCCAGCAGCCACTTGCGGGACAGCTCCTACAATGAGCAGTTCTTC. The encoded protein is CASSHLRDSSYNEQFF.

The rearrangement joins TRBV11-1 to TRBJ2-5; D not certain. This CDR3 contains 14 residues. Deletions cut 4 bases from V and 0 bases from J, with 9 bases between. In germline, CDR1 is SGHAT, CDR2 FQDESV (reference sequence). The CDR3: CASSSIPNQETQYF. CDR3 DNA sequence: TGTGCCAGCAGCTCCATCCCTAACCAAGAGACCCAGTACTTC.

The chain has TRBV3-1 (or the pseudogene TRBV3-2) and TRBJ1-6, with no clear D. Deletions cut 4 bases from V and 7 bases from J, with 11 bases between. The CDR3 is made up of 14 amino acids. Germline-derived CDR1 and CDR2 are LGHDT and YNNKEL (reference sequence). CDR3 protein: CASSPRQQNSPLHF. The DNA for the CDR3 is TGTGCCAGCAGCCCCAGACAACAAAATTCACCCCTCCACTTT.

This chain links TRBV20-1 with TRBJ2-4; 12 bases are a match to TRBD2. In germline, CDR1 is DFQATT, CDR2 SNEGSKA (reference sequence). The CDR3 spans 14 residues. V trimming: 3 bases; J trimming: 10 bases; junction bases outside the gene matches: 7. The CDR3 coding sequence is TGCAGTGCTAGTGACCTAGCGGGGGGGCGGATTCAGTACTTC. The encoded protein is CSASDLAGGRIQYF.

The V and J genes are TRBV6-5 and TRBJ2-3; TRBD2 aligns across 12 bases. The CDR3 has 16 residues. Germline V CDR1 and CDR2: MNHEY, SVGAGI. V lost 2 bases to trimming and J lost 5 bases; unmatched junction nucleotides: 5. Here the CDR3 reads CASSYTGLAGIDTQYF. CDR3 sequence (DNA): TGTGCCAGCAGTTACACCGGACTAGCGGGAATAGATACGCAGTATTTT.

The rearrangement links TRBV9 to TRBJ2-1, with 10 bases that match TRBD2. V lost 2 bases and J lost 6; bases outside the gene matches: 8. Germline V gene data show CDR1 as SGDLS and CDR2 as YYNGEE. The CDR3 loop spans 16 amino acids. The CDR3 DNA reads as TGTGCCAGCAGCGTGAGCGGGGGGGGTATCCCCAATGAGCAGTTCTTC. Encoded protein: CASSVSGGGIPNEQFF. The entire variable domain, with the rest obtained from reference TRBV9 and TRBJ2-1, is as follows: DSGVTQTPKHLITATGQRVTLRCSPRSGDLSVYWYQQSLDQGLQFLIQYYNGEERAKGNILERFSAQQFPDLHSELNLSSLELGDSALYFCASSVSGGGIPNEQFFGPGTRLTVL.

The J gene is TRBJ1-1, the V gene TRBV6-5; 11 nucleotides agree with TRBD1. The ends lost 6 bases at V and 0 bases at J; junction bases unmatched: 3. The CDR3 spans 15 residues. Germline values: CDR1 MNHEY, CDR2 SVGAGI. CDR3 loop: CASSRTGGVNTEAFF. CDR3 nucleotides: TGTGCCAGCAGCCGGACAGGGGGCGTGAACACTGAAGCTTTCTTT.

The chain couples TRBV6-5 to TRBJ2-7, with 13 bases identical to TRBD2. Germline values: CDR1 MNHEY, CDR2 SVGAGI. This CDR3 spans 15 amino acids. The trim removed 4 bases at V and 2 bases at J, leaving 2 bases unmatched. This CDR3 reads CASSSGTSGAYEQYV. CDR3 sequence (DNA): TGTGCCAGCAGTTCCGGGACTAGCGGGGCCTACGAGCAGTACGTC.

J is TRBJ2-1 and V is TRBV6-4; tentative D call: TRBD2 (7 bases). The germline gives CDR1 MRHNA, CDR2 SNTAGT. CDR3 length: 19 amino acids. V was cut by 6 bases and J by 2 bases, with 26 bases left in between. The CDR3 DNA follows: TGTGCCAGCAGGCACCATTGGGGGGGCCCCCCATACCCCTACAATGAGCAGTTCTTC. It translates to CASRHHWGGPPYPYNEQFF.

V and J are TRBV9 and TRBJ2-5; 8 bases line up with TRBD2. After removal of 0 bases from V and 5 bases from J, the junction contained 9 bases not matched to a gene. In germline, CDR1 is SGDLS, CDR2 YYNGEE. This CDR3 has 16 amino acids. CDR3: CASSVGSGSLGETQYF. The CDR3, as DNA: TGTGCCAGCAGCGTAGGGAGCGGGAGCTTAGGGGAGACCCAGTACTTC.

The chain carries TRBV27 and TRBJ1-2; 7 nucleotides match TRBD1. Trimming cost V 4 bases and J 4 bases; bases outside gene matches: 9. The CDR3 has 15 amino acids. Germline lookup yields CDR1 MNHEY and CDR2 SMNVEV (reference sequence). The CDR3 spells CASSSLTGKIYGYTF. The CDR3 region has the DNA TGTGCCAGCAGTTCGCTGACAGGGAAAATCTATGGCTACACCTTC.

V usage is TRBV2 and J usage is TRBJ1-5; the match to TRBD1 covers 10 bases. J was trimmed by 4 bases and V by 6 bases; bases with no gene match: 6. The CDR3 extends over 15 amino acids. CDR1 and CDR2 (germline): SNHLY, FYNNEI. CDR3 in DNA: TGTGCCAGCAGCCGGGACAGGGGAGGTAATCAGCCCCAGCATTTT. Translating it yields CASSRDRGGNQPQHF.